Listed below are T cell receptor beta chains from one sample, sequenced in a study of blood T cells in healthy people across ages. In TCRdb, the 5' RACE reads were re-called with MiXCR into one record per CDR3 protein. This sample has some 1.4 million distinct CDR3 sequences, with approximately 42% found just once. The sequenced material came from blood. These TCRs come from a woman aged 18-35 years in good health. The CDR3 runs from the conserved cysteine through the conserved F or W. The order of the fields is J gene, D gene, clone size, V gene, CDR3 DNA, CDR3 protein. The D gene is left open where the match is weak. A clone size is listed for some rows: how often the clone was seen (once, few, many), or a class if it is expanded.

J: TRBJ1-2
D: TRBD1
size: few
V: TRBV29-1
DNA: TGCAGCGTGGAAAGGGACAGGGAAATCTATGGCTACACCTTC
CDR3: CSVERDREIYGYTF

J: TRBJ2-7
D: -
size: -
V: TRBV6-6
DNA: TGTGCCAGCAGTTACTCCGGACAAGACTACGAGCAGTACTTC
CDR3: CASSYSGQDYEQYF

J: TRBJ2-1
D: TRBD2
size: many
V: TRBV10-3
DNA: TGTGCCATCAGAACTAGCGGTTTTTACAATGAGCAGTTCTTC
CDR3: CAIRTSGFYNEQFF

J: TRBJ1-4
D: -
size: once
V: TRBV7-9
DNA: TGTGCCAGCAGCTTATTAGGGCAGGGTGTAGGGCCCGGAAAACTGTTTTTT
CDR3: CASSLLGQGVGPGKLFF

J: TRBJ2-1
D: TRBD2
size: few
V: TRBV5-1
DNA: TGCGCCAGCAGCATCCGGACTAGCGGGAGTTCCAATGAGCAGTTCTTC
CDR3: CASSIRTSGSSNEQFF

J: TRBJ2-5
D: -
size: many
V: TRBV4-1
DNA: TGCGCCAGCAGCCAAGACGCGGGACGTCAAGAGACCCAGTACTTC
CDR3: CASSQDAGRQETQYF

J: TRBJ2-7
D: -
size: -
V: TRBV12-3/TRBV12-4
DNA: TGTGCCAGCAGTCCTAGTCTGGGGGACGAGCAGTACTTC
CDR3: CASSPSLGDEQYF

J: TRBJ1-2
D: TRBD1
size: -
V: TRBV7-9
DNA: TGTGCCAGCAGCAGAGGGACAGGGGGCGATAACTATGGCTACACCTTC
CDR3: CASSRGTGGDNYGYTF

J: TRBJ2-7
D: TRBD1
size: -
V: TRBV13
DNA: TGTGCCAGCAGCTCCCGGACAGGGGTCGGCGAGCAGTACTTC
CDR3: CASSSRTGVGEQYF

J: TRBJ2-7
D: -
size: -
V: TRBV12-3/TRBV12-4
DNA: TGTGCCAGCAGTTTTAGGGCTAGGGGGGCCTACGAGCAGTACTTC
CDR3: CASSFRARGAYEQYF

J: TRBJ2-3
D: -
size: few
V: TRBV7-2
DNA: TGTGCCAGCAGCTTAGACGGTGCCGGGTCACCGAGGGCGCAGTATTTT
CDR3: CASSLDGAGSPRAQYF

J: TRBJ2-1
D: -
size: few
V: TRBV29-1
DNA: TGCAGCGTTGGGGGGGCTAGCGGCCCCTACAATGAGCAGTTCTTC
CDR3: CSVGGASGPYNEQFF

J: TRBJ1-5
D: -
size: once
V: TRBV20-1
DNA: TGCAGTGGACAAACAGGGATGGGTCAGCCCCAGCATTTT
CDR3: CSGQTGMGQPQHF

J: TRBJ1-4
D: TRBD1
size: -
V: TRBV28
DNA: TGTGCCAGCAGTCCCCCCGGGACAGGCCCCAATGAAAAACTGTTTTTT
CDR3: CASSPPGTGPNEKLFF

J: TRBJ2-5
D: -
size: -
V: TRBV5-1
DNA: TGCGCCAGCATGTACCAAGAGACCCAGTACTTC
CDR3: CASMYQETQYF

J: TRBJ2-4
D: TRBD2
size: few
V: TRBV13
DNA: TGTGCCAGCAGCTGGACTAGCGGAGCCAAAAACATTCAGTACTTC
CDR3: CASSWTSGAKNIQYF

J: TRBJ2-7
D: -
size: few
V: TRBV27
DNA: TGTGCCAGCAGTCCCACAACAGGGACGCCCTACGAGCAGTACTTC
CDR3: CASSPTTGTPYEQYF

J: TRBJ2-7
D: TRBD2
size: few
V: TRBV29-1
DNA: TGCAGCGTAGCTAGCGGGGCCTCCTACGAGCAGTACTTC
CDR3: CSVASGASYEQYF

J: TRBJ2-3
D: -
size: -
V: TRBV5-1
DNA: TGCGCCAGCAGCTTGGGTAGACTAGGTGCAGATACGCAGTATTTT
CDR3: CASSLGRLGADTQYF

J: TRBJ2-7
D: TRBD2
size: -
V: TRBV20-1
DNA: TGCAGTGCTAGAGGCGGGACTAGCGGGAGGGCCGCGCGCAATGAGCAGTACTTC
CDR3: CSARGGTSGRAARNEQYF

J: TRBJ2-7
D: -
size: -
V: TRBV4-1
DNA: TGCGCCAGCAGCCAGGGACCGGACTACGCAAACTACAATGAGCAGTACTTC
CDR3: CASSQGPDYANYNEQYF

J: TRBJ1-2
D: -
size: -
V: TRBV6-1
DNA: TGTGCCAGCAGTGAAGACGGAACTAACTATGGCTACACCTTC
CDR3: CASSEDGTNYGYTF

J: TRBJ2-5
D: TRBD2
size: -
V: TRBV20-1
DNA: TGCAGTGCTAACGGCGGGAGGGCCGCAGAGACCCAGTACTTC
CDR3: CSANGGRAAETQYF

J: TRBJ2-2
D: -
size: -
V: TRBV20-1
DNA: TGCAGTGCTAGGGGACTCGGGCAGGAGCTGTTTTTT
CDR3: CSARGLGQELFF

J: TRBJ2-7
D: -
size: few
V: TRBV3-1
DNA: TGTGCCAGCAGCCATACGAATTACGAGCAGTACTTC
CDR3: CASSHTNYEQYF

J: TRBJ2-7
D: -
size: -
V: TRBV19
DNA: TGTGCCCAGAGTATGTTTACGGGGGATGATACCCCCTACGAGCAGTACTTC
CDR3: CAQSMFTGDDTPYEQYF

J: TRBJ2-3
D: -
size: -
V: TRBV7-2
DNA: TGTGCCAGCAGCTTAGTAGCGAGATCTAGCACAGATACGCAGTATTTT
CDR3: CASSLVARSSTDTQYF

J: TRBJ2-5
D: -
size: -
V: TRBV20-1
DNA: TGCAGTGCTAGAGGTCCCAGCGGGCAAGAGACCCAGTACTTC
CDR3: CSARGPSGQETQYF

J: TRBJ2-7
D: -
size: few
V: TRBV4-1
DNA: TGCGCCAGCAGCCCCTCCACAGGGTTGTTGGTCGAGCAGTACTTC
CDR3: CASSPSTGLLVEQYF

J: TRBJ1-1
D: -
size: few
V: TRBV9
DNA: TGTGCCAGCAGCGAGGGGCACAGGCTGAACACTGAAGCTTTCTTT
CDR3: CASSEGHRLNTEAFF

J: TRBJ2-5
D: -
size: few
V: TRBV6-2/TRBV6-3
DNA: TGTGCCAGCAGATGGGACTACCAAGAGACCCAGTACTTC
CDR3: CASRWDYQETQYF

J: TRBJ2-1
D: TRBD2
size: -
V: TRBV20-1
DNA: TGCAGTGGATTCAGCGGGGCCTACAATGAGCAGTTCTTC
CDR3: CSGFSGAYNEQFF

J: TRBJ2-3
D: -
size: -
V: TRBV11-2
DNA: TGTGCCAGCAGCCCTAGGCGGGGACGCACAGATACGCAGTATTTT
CDR3: CASSPRRGRTDTQYF

J: TRBJ2-5
D: TRBD2
size: many
V: TRBV29-1
DNA: TGCAGCGTTGAAGATCTTAGCGGGGGGTCCCAACAAGAGACCCAGTACTTC
CDR3: CSVEDLSGGSQQETQYF

J: TRBJ2-5
D: -
size: -
V: TRBV5-1
DNA: TGCGCCAGCGGTGGAGGGATGGAGACCCAGTACTTC
CDR3: CASGGGMETQYF

J: TRBJ2-1
D: -
size: few
V: TRBV7-9
DNA: TGTGCCAGCCGCTGGGGGTCCGACAATGAGCAGTTCTTC
CDR3: CASRWGSDNEQFF

J: TRBJ2-1
D: -
size: -
V: TRBV7-7
DNA: TGTGCTAGCAGCTTAGCGATATCCAACAATGAGCAGTTCTTC
CDR3: CASSLAISNNEQFF

J: TRBJ2-7
D: -
size: many
V: TRBV11-2
DNA: TGTGCCAGCAGCTTAGTAGGTTTGTCCTACGAGCAGTACTTC
CDR3: CASSLVGLSYEQYF

J: TRBJ2-7
D: TRBD1
size: -
V: TRBV2
DNA: TGTGCCACGCGGGCGGGACAGGGGAACTACGAGCAGTACTTC
CDR3: CATRAGQGNYEQYF

J: TRBJ2-1
D: -
size: many
V: TRBV12-3/TRBV12-4
DNA: TGTGCCAGCAGTTTGCTCACGTACAATGAGCAGTTCTTC
CDR3: CASSLLTYNEQFF

J: TRBJ2-7
D: TRBD2
size: -
V: TRBV5-1
DNA: TGCGCCAGCAGCCCTCTAGCGGGGGCCCTAAGCTCCTACGAGCAGTACTTC
CDR3: CASSPLAGALSSYEQYF

J: TRBJ2-1
D: -
size: few
V: TRBV7-9
DNA: TGTGCCAGCAGCCCCACTACCGGAGAGCAGTTCTTC
CDR3: CASSPTTGEQFF

J: TRBJ2-5
D: -
size: -
V: TRBV4-2
DNA: TGTGCCAGCAGCCAAGAGGTCAGAAGCGGACAAGAGACCCAGTACTTC
CDR3: CASSQEVRSGQETQYF

J: TRBJ1-6
D: -
size: -
V: TRBV2
DNA: TGTGCCAGCGGGAGCAGAGAAGGTTCACCCCTCCACTTT
CDR3: CASGSREGSPLHF

J: TRBJ2-3
D: TRBD2
size: -
V: TRBV20-1
DNA: TGCAGTGCCAGCCTCCGGACTAGCGGGCTCACAGATACGCAGTATTTT
CDR3: CSASLRTSGLTDTQYF

J: TRBJ2-1
D: TRBD2
size: few
V: TRBV3-1
DNA: TGTGCCAGCAGCCAAGATGGTGGGGTTACTAGCGGGAGGGCCCACGAGCAGTTCTTC
CDR3: CASSQDGGVTSGRAHEQFF

J: TRBJ2-7
D: -
size: few
V: TRBV6-6
DNA: TGTGCCAGCGGCTCAGAGACAGAAAAATACGAGCAGTACTTC
CDR3: CASGSETEKYEQYF

J: TRBJ1-2
D: TRBD1
size: -
V: TRBV12-3/TRBV12-4
DNA: TGTGCCAGCAGTTTAGTCAGGGGGCTCTATGGCTACACCTTC
CDR3: CASSLVRGLYGYTF

J: TRBJ2-5
D: TRBD1
size: few
V: TRBV6-7
DNA: TGTGCCAGCAGTTACGACCTCCGGGACAGCTCGTACCAAGAGACCCAGTACTTC
CDR3: CASSYDLRDSSYQETQYF

J: TRBJ2-3
D: -
size: once
V: TRBV3-1
DNA: TGTGCCAGCAGCCAAGTGGAGGTTACGCAGTATTTT
CDR3: CASSQVEVTQYF

J: TRBJ1-1
D: -
size: -
V: TRBV25-1
DNA: TGTGCCAGCAGTGCTCCCGGGTTTTTGAACACTGAAGCTTTCTTT
CDR3: CASSAPGFLNTEAFF

J: TRBJ2-4
D: TRBD1
size: -
V: TRBV3-1
DNA: TGTGCCAGCAGCCAAGAAGTAGGGGGCTATGGGATCATTCAGTACTTC
CDR3: CASSQEVGGYGIIQYF

J: TRBJ1-6
D: -
size: -
V: TRBV7-9
DNA: TGTGCCATGGGAGGGAGCTCCTATAATTCACCCCTCCACTTT
CDR3: CAMGGSSYNSPLHF

J: TRBJ2-7
D: -
size: -
V: TRBV7-9
DNA: TGTGCCACACGACGCCAACCCCAATACGAGCAGTACTTC
CDR3: CATRRQPQYEQYF

J: TRBJ2-3
D: -
size: few
V: TRBV20-1
DNA: TGCAGTGCTAGAGATATACGGGAACCGGGACTTAACACAGATACGCAGTATTTT
CDR3: CSARDIREPGLNTDTQYF

J: TRBJ2-5
D: TRBD1
size: few
V: TRBV7-8
DNA: TGTGCCAGCAGCTTAGACCGGGACAGAGAGTACTTC
CDR3: CASSLDRDREYF

J: TRBJ1-1
D: TRBD1
size: -
V: TRBV25-1
DNA: TGTGCCAGCAGTGAGGACAGGGGGGTCGCTGAAGCTTTCTTT
CDR3: CASSEDRGVAEAFF

J: TRBJ2-5
D: -
size: few
V: TRBV20-1
DNA: TGCAGTGCTAGAGTTCTGGCGGGGCCCCAAGAGACCCAGTACTTC
CDR3: CSARVLAGPQETQYF

J: TRBJ2-7
D: -
size: -
V: TRBV28
DNA: TGTGCCAGCAGAGGGAGGGAGCAGTACTTC
CDR3: CASRGREQYF

J: TRBJ1-2
D: TRBD1
size: few
V: TRBV29-1
DNA: TGCAGCGTTGAAGATCGCGGCAGGGGGGGCTATGGCTACACCTTC
CDR3: CSVEDRGRGGYGYTF